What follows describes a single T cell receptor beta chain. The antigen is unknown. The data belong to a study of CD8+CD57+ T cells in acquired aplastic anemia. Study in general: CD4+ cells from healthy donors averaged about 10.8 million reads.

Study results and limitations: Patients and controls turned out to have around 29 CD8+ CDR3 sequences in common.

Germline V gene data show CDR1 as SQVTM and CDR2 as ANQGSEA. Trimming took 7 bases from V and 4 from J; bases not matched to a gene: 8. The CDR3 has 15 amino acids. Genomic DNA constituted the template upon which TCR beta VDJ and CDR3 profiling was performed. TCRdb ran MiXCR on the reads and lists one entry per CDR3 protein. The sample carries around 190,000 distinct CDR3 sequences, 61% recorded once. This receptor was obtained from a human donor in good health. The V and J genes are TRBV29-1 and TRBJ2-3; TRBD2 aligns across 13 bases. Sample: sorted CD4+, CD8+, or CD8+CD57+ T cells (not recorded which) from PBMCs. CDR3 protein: CSGATSGGLADTQYF. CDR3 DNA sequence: TGCAGCGGTGCGACTAGCGGGGGGTTGGCAGATACGCAGTATTTT.